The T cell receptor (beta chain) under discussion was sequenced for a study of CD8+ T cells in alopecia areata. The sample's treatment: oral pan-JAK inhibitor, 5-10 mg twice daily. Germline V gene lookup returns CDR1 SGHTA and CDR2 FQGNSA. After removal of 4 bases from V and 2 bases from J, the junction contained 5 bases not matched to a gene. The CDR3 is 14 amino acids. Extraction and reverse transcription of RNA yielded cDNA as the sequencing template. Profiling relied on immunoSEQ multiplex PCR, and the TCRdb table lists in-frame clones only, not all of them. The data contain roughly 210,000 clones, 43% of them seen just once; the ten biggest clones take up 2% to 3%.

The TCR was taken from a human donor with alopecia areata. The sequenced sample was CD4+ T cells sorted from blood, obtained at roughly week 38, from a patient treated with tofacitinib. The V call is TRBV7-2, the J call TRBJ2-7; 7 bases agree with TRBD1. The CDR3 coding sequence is TGTGCCAGCAGCTCCCGGGACAGTCCCTACGAGCAGTACTTC. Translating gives CASSSRDSPYEQYF.